This T cell receptor (beta chain) is drawn from a study of T cells after yellow fever vaccination. One entry per CDR3 protein, called by TCRdb with MiXCR from the 5' RACE reads. The sample includes approximately 240,000 distinct CDR3 sequences, about 3.9% of them seen just once. Study-wide results and limits: Re-detected after boosting: most primary clones, 95% to 98% of CD4 and about 85% of CD8. Peaking faster, on day 5 versus 15, the secondary response was nonetheless weaker. Researchers cautioned that FACS-sorted repertoires could harbor abundant clonotypes contaminating from the bulk population. Shared CD4/CD8 clonotypes were a small share, likely from convergent recombination.

Trimming left V 3 bases short and J 7 bases short, with 6 bases between. The germline V gene encodes CDR1 ENHRY and CDR2 SYGVKD. CDR3 length: 12 amino acids. This clonotype was counted ten times or more. The antigen is unknown. The sample consisted of PBMCs, taken 15 days after the yellow fever booster vaccination. The chain recombines TRBV10-3 with TRBJ1-4, with unresolved D. The source of this sequence is a man aged 18 to 29 who received the YFV17D yellow fever vaccine. The CDR3 spells CAISDRGEKLFF. In DNA, the CDR3 is TGTGCCATCAGTGACCGGGGTGAAAAACTGTTTTTT.